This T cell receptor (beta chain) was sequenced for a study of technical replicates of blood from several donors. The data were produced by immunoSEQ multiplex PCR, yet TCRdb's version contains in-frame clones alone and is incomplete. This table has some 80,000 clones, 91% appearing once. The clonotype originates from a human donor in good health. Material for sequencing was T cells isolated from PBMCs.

CDR3 DNA sequence: TGTGCCAGCGGGACAGGGGGCCTAGAACAGCCCCAGCATTTT. It encodes CASGTGGLEQPQHF. The rearrangement uses TRBV27 and TRBJ1-5, with TRBD1 matching over 12 bases. Germline V gives CDR1 MNHEY, CDR2 SMNVEV (reference sequence). V shed 8 bases and J 7 bases; nucleotides not matched to a gene: 6. The CDR3 has 14 amino acids.